The present T cell receptor (beta chain) was sequenced within a study of identical twins. Germline V gene data show CDR1 as MDHEN and CDR2 as SYDVKM. The ends were cut back, 8 bases at V and 6 bases at J, with 23 bases in the middle. The CDR3 runs to 16 residues. Each donor (without exception) was a healthy Caucasian. Study-level findings and limits: Within cord blood, abundant beta clonotypes carried fewer insertions, but memory repertoires showed no such trend. Less excess twin sharing appeared in beta out-of-frame sequences.

On this clonotype: Its antigen is currently unknown.

Unique molecular identifiers were in the cDNA, with template-switch universal primer binding. One entry per CDR3 protein, called by TCRdb with MiXCR from the 5' RACE reads. The table has 1,800,000 or so distinct CDR3 sequences, about 30% seen once. V gene TRBV28 combines with J gene TRBJ2-1; weak D call: TRBD2 (6 bases). This clonotype was sampled from a newborn girl in good health. The sample taken for sequencing was cord blood. This CDR3 is CASGTYWASAVNEQFF. CDR3 sequence (DNA): TGTGCCAGCGGAACTTACTGGGCTAGCGCCGTCAATGAGCAGTTCTTC.